This TCR beta chain appears in the sequencing data of a study of cytomegalovirus exposure and HLA in healthy donors. Study context: The approximately 100 million unique TCR beta sequences, from roughly 170 million T cells, were found by an earlier analysis. Study conclusions and caveats: It was reportedly the case that the classifier diagnosed cytomegalovirus status with high specificity and sensitivity.

The PCR had 60 Vbeta and 13 Jbeta primers. TCRdb's copy holds only in-frame clones and misses some; the assay was immunoSEQ multiplex PCR. The data show over 150,000 clones, with about 78% seen just once and less than 3% held by the top ten. Germline V lookup: CDR1 MGHRA, CDR2 YSYEKL. The CDR3 runs 15 residues. With 0 bases removed from V and 4 bases from J, the gap between germline ends came to 12 bases. Nominally healthy donors were sampled, though unrecorded immune exposures were likely. This clone appeared a few times. What it binds is not known. V and J are TRBV4-1 and TRBJ1-2; no firm D call. The source of this sequence is a woman in her 30s in good health and CMV-seronegative. The specimen sequenced was PBMCs. CDR3 region: CASSQDPYRFYGYTF. CDR3 nucleotides: TGCGCCAGCAGCCAAGATCCCTACAGATTCTATGGCTACACCTTC.